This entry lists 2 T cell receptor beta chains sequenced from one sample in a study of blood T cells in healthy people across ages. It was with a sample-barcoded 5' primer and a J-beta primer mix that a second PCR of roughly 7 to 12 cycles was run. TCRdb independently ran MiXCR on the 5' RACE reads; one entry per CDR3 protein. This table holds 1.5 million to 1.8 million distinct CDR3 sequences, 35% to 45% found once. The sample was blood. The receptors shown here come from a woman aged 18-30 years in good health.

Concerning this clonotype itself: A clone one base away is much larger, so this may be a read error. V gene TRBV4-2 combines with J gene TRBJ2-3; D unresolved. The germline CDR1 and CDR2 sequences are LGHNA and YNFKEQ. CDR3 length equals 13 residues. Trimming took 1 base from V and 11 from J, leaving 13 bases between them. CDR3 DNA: TGTGCCAGCAGCCAAGCGGGCATGCTTCTGCAGTATTTT. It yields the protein CASSQAGMLLQYF.

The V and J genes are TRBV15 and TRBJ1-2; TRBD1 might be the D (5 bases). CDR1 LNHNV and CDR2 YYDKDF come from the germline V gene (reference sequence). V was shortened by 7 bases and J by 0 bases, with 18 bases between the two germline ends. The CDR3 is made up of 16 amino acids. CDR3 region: CATTDLKGSTNYGYTF. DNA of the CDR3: TGTGCCACCACCGACCTGAAGGGGTCCACTAACTATGGCTACACCTTC.